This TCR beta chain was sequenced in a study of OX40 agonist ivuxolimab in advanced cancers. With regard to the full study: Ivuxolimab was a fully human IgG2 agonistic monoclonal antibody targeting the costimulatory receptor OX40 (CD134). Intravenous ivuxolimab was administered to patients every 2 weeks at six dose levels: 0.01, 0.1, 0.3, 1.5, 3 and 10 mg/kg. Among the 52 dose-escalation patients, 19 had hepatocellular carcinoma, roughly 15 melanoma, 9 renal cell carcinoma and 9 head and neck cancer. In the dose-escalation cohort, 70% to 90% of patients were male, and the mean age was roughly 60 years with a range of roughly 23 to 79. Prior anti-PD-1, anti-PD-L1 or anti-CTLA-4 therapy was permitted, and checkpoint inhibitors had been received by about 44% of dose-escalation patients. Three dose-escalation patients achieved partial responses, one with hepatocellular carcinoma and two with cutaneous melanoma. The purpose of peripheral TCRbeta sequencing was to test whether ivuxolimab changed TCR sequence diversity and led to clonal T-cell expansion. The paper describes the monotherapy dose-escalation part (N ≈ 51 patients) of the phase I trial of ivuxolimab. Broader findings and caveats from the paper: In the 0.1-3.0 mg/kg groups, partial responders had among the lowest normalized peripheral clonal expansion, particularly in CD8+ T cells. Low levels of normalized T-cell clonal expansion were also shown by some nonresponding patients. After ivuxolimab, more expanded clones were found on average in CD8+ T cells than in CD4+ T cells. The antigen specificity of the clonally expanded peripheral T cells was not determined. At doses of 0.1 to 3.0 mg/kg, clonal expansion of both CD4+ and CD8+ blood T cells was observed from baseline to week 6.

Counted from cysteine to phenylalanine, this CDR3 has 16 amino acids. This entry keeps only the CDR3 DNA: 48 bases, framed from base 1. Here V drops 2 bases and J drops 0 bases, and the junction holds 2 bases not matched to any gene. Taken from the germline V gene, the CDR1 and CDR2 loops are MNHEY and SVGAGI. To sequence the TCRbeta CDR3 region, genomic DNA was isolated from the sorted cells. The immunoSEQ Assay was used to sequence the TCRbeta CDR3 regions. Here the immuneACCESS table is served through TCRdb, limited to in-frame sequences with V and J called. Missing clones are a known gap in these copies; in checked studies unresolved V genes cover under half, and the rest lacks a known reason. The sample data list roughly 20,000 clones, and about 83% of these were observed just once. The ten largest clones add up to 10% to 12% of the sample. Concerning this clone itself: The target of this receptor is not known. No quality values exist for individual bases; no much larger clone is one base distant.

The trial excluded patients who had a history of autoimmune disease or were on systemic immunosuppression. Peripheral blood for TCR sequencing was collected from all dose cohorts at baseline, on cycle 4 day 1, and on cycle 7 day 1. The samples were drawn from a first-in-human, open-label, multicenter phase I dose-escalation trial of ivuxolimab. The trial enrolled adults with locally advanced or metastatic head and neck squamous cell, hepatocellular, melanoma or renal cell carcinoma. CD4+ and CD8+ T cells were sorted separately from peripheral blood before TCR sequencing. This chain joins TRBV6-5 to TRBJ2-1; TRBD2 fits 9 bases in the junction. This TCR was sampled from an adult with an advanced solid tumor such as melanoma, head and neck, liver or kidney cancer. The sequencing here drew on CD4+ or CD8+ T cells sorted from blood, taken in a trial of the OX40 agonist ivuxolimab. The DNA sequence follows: TGTGCCAGCAGTTACACTAGCGGGCACTCCTACAATGAGCAGTTCTTC. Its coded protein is CASSYTSGHSYNEQFF.